The 11 T cell receptor beta chains presented below share a single source sample, sequenced in a study of blood T cell repertoires in COVID-19. TCRdb's copy holds only in-frame clones and misses some; the assay was immunoSEQ multiplex PCR. The sample has 250,000 to 400,000 clones; roughly 84% are singletons. The specimen was peripheral blood. The receptors shown here come from a middle-aged man with active or convalescent COVID-19.

The chain uses TRBV2 and TRBJ2-7; 10 nucleotides align to TRBD1. This CDR3 contains 14 residues. CDR1 is SNHLY, CDR2 FYNNEI, per germline. V lost 6 bases, J lost 1 base, and 3 bases stayed unmatched. The DNA for the CDR3 is TGTGCCAGCAGGGGACAGGGGCGATCCTACGAGCAGTACTTC. Translated, it gives CASRGQGRSYEQYF.

The chain joins TRBV28 to TRBJ2-1, with 10 positions matching TRBD2. Germline V gene data show CDR1 as MDHEN and CDR2 as SYDVKM. The CDR3 has 15 amino acids. V gave up 4 bases and J gave up 6 bases; unmatched junction bases: 6. DNA of the CDR3: TGTGCCAGCAGTTCGCATACTAGCGGGACCAATGAGCAGTTCTTC. The encoded protein is CASSSHTSGTNEQFF.

This chain connects TRBV18 to TRBJ2-1, with 10 bases matching TRBD2. CDR1 KGHSH and CDR2 LQKENI come from the germline V gene. The CDR3 runs 13 residues. V was clipped by 7 bases and J by 7 bases; unmatched bases: 4. As DNA, the CDR3 is TGTGCCAGCTTCGGGACTAGCGCTAATGAGCAGTTCTTC. It specifies CASFGTSANEQFF.

The sample holds a few counts of this clone. This sequence joins TRBV7-8 and TRBJ2-1; 7 nucleotides line up with TRBD2. V trimming: 5 bases; J trimming: 3 bases; junction bases outside the gene matches: 7. The CDR3 loop spans 15 amino acids. Germline lookup yields CDR1 SGHVS and CDR2 FQNEAQ. The CDR3 here is CASSPFRDYYNEQFF. The CDR3, as DNA: TGTGCCAGCAGCCCTTTCCGGGACTACTACAATGAGCAGTTCTTC.

The V call is TRBV4-3, the J call TRBJ2-7; 7 bases map to TRBD1. V lost 2 bases, J lost 5 bases, and 3 bases stayed unmatched. This CDR3 spans 13 amino acids. In germline, CDR1 is LGHNA, CDR2 YSLEER. The CDR3: CASSQLTGNEQYF. DNA of the CDR3: TGCGCCAGCAGCCAACTGACAGGGAACGAGCAGTACTTC.

This clone has just one count. The chain combines TRBV27 with TRBJ1-5, with D unclear. The CDR3 runs 16 residues. Germline CDR1 reads MNHEY; CDR2 reads SMNVEV (reference sequence). V was trimmed by 5 bases and J by 0 bases, leaving 14 bases between them. Here the CDR3 DNA reads TGTGCCAGCAGTGCCACCAGGTGGAATAGCAATCAGCCCCAGCATTTT. It codes for CASSATRWNSNQPQHF.

The chain employs TRBV5-1 and TRBJ2-3; the match to TRBD1 covers 7 bases. The CDR3 contains 13 residues. Germline trimming cut 5 bases from V and 4 bases from J; bases unmatched to any gene: 4. CDR1 and CDR2 (germline): SGHRS, YFSETQ. In DNA form, the CDR3 reads TGCGCCAGCAGGCGGACAGGTTCAGATACGCAGTATTTT. Translated, it gives CASRRTGSDTQYF.

For this clone: The same CDR3 is also encoded by other DNA sequences in this sample. This sequence joins TRBV3-1 (or the pseudogene TRBV3-2) and TRBJ2-6; D call uncertain. V lost 0 bases and J 0 bases, leaving 3 bases between the germline ends. CDR1 and CDR2 (germline): LGHDT, YNNKEL (reference sequence). This CDR3 contains 15 residues. The CDR3, as DNA: TGTGCCAGCAGCCAAGACAACTCTGGGGCCAACGTCCTGACTTTC. This codes for CASSQDNSGANVLTF.

This chain connects TRBV5-1 to TRBJ1-5; D is uncertain. The CDR3 runs to 15 residues. V was clipped by 0 bases and J by 0 bases, with 7 bases between them. Germline-derived CDR1 and CDR2 are SGHRS and YFSETQ. The CDR3 coding sequence is TGCGCCAGCAGCTTGGACGGGAATAGCAATCAGCCCCAGCATTTT. It specifies CASSLDGNSNQPQHF.

V gene TRBV6-2 or TRBV6-3 combines with J gene TRBJ2-1, with TRBD2 matching 12 bases. CDR3 length equals 19 residues. Trimming cost V 0 bases and J 1 base; bases outside gene matches: 7. The germline V gene has CDR1 MNHEY and CDR2 SVGEGT. In nucleotides, the CDR3 is TGTGCCAGCAGTTACTCGTGGACTAGCGGGACTAGTTCCTACAATGAGCAGTTCTTC. Encoded protein: CASSYSWTSGTSSYNEQFF.

This chain joins TRBV18 and TRBJ2-7, with D perhaps TRBD2 (5 bases). The CDR3 is 15 residues long. V lost 3 bases to trimming and J lost 1 base, with 13 bases between them. From germline, CDR1 is KGHSH and CDR2 LQKENI. Here the CDR3 DNA reads TGTGCCAGCTCACCTAGAGGGAGTGGGTCCTACGAGCAGTACTTC. Protein sequence: CASSPRGSGSYEQYF.